These 20 T cell receptor beta chains were sequenced from one sample in a study of regulatory T cells in long-lasting Graves disease. Arm-PCR of CDR3 regions and iRepertoire HTBI primers were used to build TCR beta libraries. Each CDR3 protein is one row after TCRdb ran MiXCR on the multiplex PCR reads. The profile shows approximately 350,000 distinct CDR3 sequences, 20% to 25% of them singletons. Indicated time point: persistent/refractory GD, antithyroid drugs over 5 years with positive TRAb. RNA from PBMCs was the source of the TCR library. This material consisted of peripheral blood mononuclear cells (PBMCs), taken when the disease was refractory, from a patient treated with antithyroid drugs. Receptors originate from a woman between 40 and 50 years old with Graves disease.

The rearrangement uses TRBV2 and TRBJ2-7; possibly TRBD1 for D (6 bases). CDR1 and CDR2 (germline): SNHLY, FYNNEI. This CDR3 comprises 12 residues. V lost 8 bases, J lost 6 bases, and 14 bases lay in between. In nucleotides, the CDR3 is TGTGCCAGCTGTCTGGGGGCCCCCGAGCAGTACTTC. The encoded protein is CASCLGAPEQYF.

The genes are TRBV2 and TRBJ2-1; TRBD2 matches at 10 bases. With 7 bases clipped from V and 3 bases from J, the junction kept 6 bases outside the gene matches. Germline loops: CDR1 SNHLY, CDR2 FYNNEI. The CDR3 length is 15 residues. CDR3 amino acids: CASTIAGGVYNEQFF. Written as DNA, the CDR3 is TGTGCCAGCACTATAGCGGGGGGCGTCTACAATGAGCAGTTCTTC.

This clonotype was counted ten times or more. V gene TRBV28 combines with J gene TRBJ2-7; 7 bases are shared with TRBD1. With V trimmed by 4 bases and J by 4 bases, 7 bases remained unmatched. The CDR3 extends over 14 amino acids. CDR1 and CDR2 (germline): MDHEN, SYDVKM. The CDR3 protein is CASSSSTGLYEQYF. The CDR3 DNA is TGTGCCAGCAGTTCATCGACAGGGTTGTACGAGCAGTACTTC.

There are a few counts of this clonotype. The rearrangement joins TRBV2 to TRBJ2-7, with 7 positions matching TRBD1. CDR1 and CDR2 from the germline V gene are SNHLY and FYNNEI. The CDR3 covers 14 residues. The V and J ends lost 6 bases and 3 bases, in that order; junction bases with no gene match: 8. CDR3 coding DNA: TGTGCCAGCAGGACTCGGGACAGACTCTACGAGCAGTACTTC. Translated: CASRTRDRLYEQYF. Complete variable domain (other parts from reference TRBV2 and TRBJ2-7): EPEVTQTPSHQVTQMGQEVILRCVPISNHLYFYWYRQILGQKVEFLVSFYNNEISEKSEIFDDQFSVERPDGSNFTLKIRSTKLEDSAMYFCASRTRDRLYEQYFGPGTRLTVT.

There are a few counts of this clonotype. The chain combines TRBV27 with TRBJ1-1, with D maybe TRBD1 (5 bases). The germline V gene has CDR1 MNHEY and CDR2 SMNVEV (reference sequence). The CDR3 length is 15 residues. This CDR3 reads CAAREGLSPNTEAFF. In DNA form, the CDR3 reads TGTGCTGCTAGAGAGGGGTTGTCCCCGAACACTGAAGCTTTCTTT.

This clonotype was observed many times. This sequence joins TRBV27 and TRBJ1-5, with a possible D match to TRBD1 (5 bases). V was pared by 1 base and J by 0 bases, with 10 bases between. CDR3 length: 16 amino acids. The germline CDR1 and CDR2 sequences are MNHEY and SMNVEV (reference sequence). The CDR3 nucleotides are TGTGCCAGCAGTTTATTCGCAGGGAATAGCAATCAGCCCCAGCATTTT. The encoded protein is CASSLFAGNSNQPQHF.

This clonotype came up a few times. The rearrangement uses TRBV5-4 and TRBJ2-7, with 7 bases aligning to TRBD1. CDR3 length equals 15 residues. Germline values: CDR1 SGHNT, CDR2 YYREEE (reference sequence). The ends lost 0 bases at V and 4 bases at J; junction bases unmatched: 7. The CDR3 sequence: CASSLEAGGGYEQYF. The CDR3, as DNA: TGTGCCAGCAGCTTGGAGGCAGGGGGTGGATACGAGCAGTACTTC. Full variable domain (rest looked up from reference TRBV5-4 and TRBJ2-7): ETGVTQSPTHLIKTRGQQVTLRCSSQSGHNTVSWYQQALGQGPQFIFQYYREEENGRGNFPPRFSGLQFPNYSSELNVNALELDDSALYLCASSLEAGGGYEQYFGPGTRLTVT.

This clonotype has a handful of counts. V and J are TRBV20-1 and TRBJ1-1, with D tentatively TRBD1 (5 bases). Trimming cost V 5 bases and J 7 bases, with 20 bases left between them. CDR1 and CDR2 from the germline V gene are DFQATT and SNEGSKA (reference sequence). The CDR3 contains 14 residues. The CDR3 here is CSARRPDGGGEAFF. The CDR3, as DNA: TGCAGTGCTCGCCGGCCCGACGGGGGAGGTGAAGCTTTCTTT.

This sequence joins TRBV6-1 and TRBJ2-7, with D unresolved. The CDR3 covers 18 residues. V was shortened by 7 bases and J by 3 bases, with 28 bases between the two germline ends. From germline, CDR1 is MNHNS and CDR2 SASEGT. In nucleotides, the CDR3 is TGTGCCAGCAATACCCTTAAAAGTTACGGAGAAACCAACTACGAGCAGTACTTC. Translated, it gives CASNTLKSYGETNYEQYF.

The CDR3 coding sequence is TGCAGTGCTGACAAAGCGGGAGTAACCTACGAGCAGTACTTC. It is translated as CSADKAGVTYEQYF. This chain links TRBV20-1 with TRBJ2-5; TRBD2 agrees at 8 bases. The end of the DNA aligns better with TRBJ2-7, so the J call may be wrong. The CDR3 is made up of 14 amino acids. Germline lookup yields CDR1 DFQATT and CDR2 SNEGSKA (reference sequence).

The chain joins TRBV7-8 to TRBJ2-7, with 9 bases fitting TRBD1. CDR1 is SGHVS, CDR2 FQNEAQ, per germline. The CDR3 has 14 residues. J lost 6 bases, V lost 5 bases, and 8 bases had no gene match. CDR3 DNA: TGTGCCAGCAGCCCGGGGACAGGGCATAGCGAGCAGTACTTC. It specifies CASSPGTGHSEQYF.

The V gene is TRBV7-2, the J gene TRBJ2-7; D is possibly TRBD1 (6 bases). From germline, CDR1 is SGHTA and CDR2 FQGNSA. The V gene lost 5 bases and the J gene lost 3 bases, with 17 bases spanning the gap. The CDR3 length is 15 residues. CDR3 amino acids: CASSPPPGQLYEQYF. CDR3 nucleotide sequence: TGTGCCAGCAGCCCACCCCCAGGACAGCTCTACGAGCAGTACTTC. The full variable domain, with the rest looked up from reference TRBV7-2 and TRBJ2-7, is GAGVSQSPSNKVTEKGKDVELRCDPISGHTALYWYRQSLGQGLEFLIYFQGNSAPDKSGLPSDRFSAERTGGSVSTLTIQRTQQEDSAVYLCASSPPPGQLYEQYFGPGTRLTVT.

This clonotype has ten or more counts. CDR3 bases: TGTGCCAGCAGTCCCCCTGGGGCGGGTCGTGGGGGCTACACCTTC. Its protein product is CASSPPGAGRGGYTF. The chain links TRBV28 to TRBJ1-2; D may be TRBD1 (5 bases). The germline CDR1 and CDR2 sequences are MDHEN and SYDVKM. V was trimmed by 5 bases and J by 8 bases, leaving 21 bases between them. The CDR3 has 15 residues.

The rearrangement joins TRBV28 to TRBJ2-7; 10 nucleotides align to TRBD1. Per germline, CDR1 MDHEN and CDR2 SYDVKM. There are 15 residues in the CDR3. V dropped 3 bases and J dropped 2; count of bases not matched to a gene: 4. The CDR3 is CASSFRTGGPYEQYF. As DNA, the CDR3 is TGTGCCAGCAGTTTCCGGACAGGGGGACCCTACGAGCAGTACTTC. Together with reference TRBV28 and TRBJ2-7, the CDR3 gives the full variable domain: DVKVTQSSRYLVKRTGEKVFLECVQDMDHENMFWYRQDPGLGLRLIYFSYDVKMKEKGDIPEGYSVSREKKERFSLILESASTNQTSMYLCASSFRTGGPYEQYFGPGTRLTVT.

This clonotype has a count of ten or more. This rearrangement joins TRBV12-3 or TRBV12-4 to TRBJ1-2; TRBD1 agrees at 8 bases. The CDR3 has 14 residues. V lost 5 bases, J lost 2 bases, and 4 bases stayed unmatched. CDR3 protein: CASSGQGRNYGYTF. The CDR3 DNA is TGTGCCAGCAGTGGACAGGGTAGGAACTATGGCTACACCTTC.

This clonotype has at least ten counts. The chain links TRBV20-1 to TRBJ2-5, with D maybe TRBD1 (5 bases). This CDR3 spans 14 amino acids. The germline V gene encodes CDR1 DFQATT and CDR2 SNEGSKA (reference sequence). V lost 1 base and J 3 bases, leaving 12 bases between the germline ends. The CDR3 loop reads CSARALGAKETQYF. The CDR3 region has the DNA TGCAGTGCTAGAGCCCTAGGGGCGAAAGAGACCCAGTACTTC.

The sample holds many counts of this clonotype. The chain links TRBV29-1 to TRBJ2-7; D might be TRBD1 or TRBD2, each matching 5 bases. Germline V CDR1 and CDR2: SQVTM, ANQGSEA. This CDR3 has 13 amino acids. V lost 4 bases, J lost 5 bases, and 15 bases lay in between. DNA of the CDR3: TGCAGCGTTGTAGAAGGGACCTTAAACGAGCAGTACTTC. The encoded protein is CSVVEGTLNEQYF.

This clonotype was counted many times. The final CDR3 position lacks the conserved phenylalanine or tryptophan, pointing to a likely read error. The gene calls are TRBV2 and TRBJ2-2; D may correspond to TRBD1 or TRBD2 (5 bases each). CDR1 and CDR2 from the germline V gene are SNHLY and FYNNEI. The CDR3 is 12 amino acids. Trimming removed 8 bases at V and 7 bases at J, with 11 bases between. The CDR3 reads CASSGTDGELFV. CDR3 DNA: TGTGCCAGCTCCGGGACCGACGGGGAGCTGTTTGTT.

This clonotype appeared many times. This chain connects TRBV28 to TRBJ1-6, with D possibly matching TRBD1 (6 bases). The CDR3 loop spans 15 amino acids. Germline V gives CDR1 MDHEN, CDR2 SYDVKM. The V end lost 5 bases, the J end lost 7 bases, and 15 bases lay between the germline ends. The CDR3 sequence: CASSPRGRGNSPLHF. The CDR3 region has the DNA TGTGCCAGCAGTCCTCGGGGGCGAGGAAATTCACCCCTCCACTTT.

The rearrangement uses TRBV7-8 and TRBJ2-3; D perhaps matches TRBD1 (6 bases). Germline assignment: CDR1 SGHVS and CDR2 FQNEAQ. The CDR3 is 20 amino acids. Trimming removed 4 bases from V and 2 bases from J, with 28 bases in between. CDR3 loop: CASSYPRETPGAKPTDTQYF. CDR3 in DNA: TGTGCCAGCAGCTACCCCAGAGAGACCCCAGGGGCCAAACCCACAGATACGCAGTATTTT. Full variable domain (rest looked up from reference TRBV7-8 and TRBJ2-3): GAGVSQSPRYKVAKRGQDVALRCDPISGHVSLFWYQQALGQGPEFLTYFQNEAQLDKSGLPSDRFFAERPEGSVSTLKIQRTQQEDSAVYLCASSYPRETPGAKPTDTQYFGPGTRLTVL.